This T cell receptor beta chain was documented in a study of blood T cell repertoires in COVID-19. Study-wide context: PBMCs, B-cell-depleted T cells, or T cells were the source of the cDNA or gDNA that made up the material.

V lost 4 bases and J lost 5, with 14 bases in between. This CDR3 comprises 14 residues. The germline gives CDR1 MGHRA, CDR2 YSYEKL. In the original processing: Amplification from reference gene primers served as the basis for estimated nucleated cell counts. The table came from immunoSEQ multiplex PCR; TCRdb's copy has only in-frame clones and leaves some out. V and J calls plus clone size are reproduced from that table; the DNA served to infer D and trimming. The sample carries around 380,000 clones, more than 70% recorded once. The cohort comprised adults aged about 18 to 89 years residing in some 24 US areas.

The V and J genes are TRBV4-1 and TRBJ2-5, with D hard to call. The specimen was PBMCs or T cells enriched from blood (not recorded which). The sequence derives from a man aged 25 to 45 who had recovered from COVID-19. CDR3 DNA: TGCGCCAGCAGCCGCCCCGAGGCCTTTGAGACCCAGTACTTC. This gives the protein CASSRPEAFETQYF.